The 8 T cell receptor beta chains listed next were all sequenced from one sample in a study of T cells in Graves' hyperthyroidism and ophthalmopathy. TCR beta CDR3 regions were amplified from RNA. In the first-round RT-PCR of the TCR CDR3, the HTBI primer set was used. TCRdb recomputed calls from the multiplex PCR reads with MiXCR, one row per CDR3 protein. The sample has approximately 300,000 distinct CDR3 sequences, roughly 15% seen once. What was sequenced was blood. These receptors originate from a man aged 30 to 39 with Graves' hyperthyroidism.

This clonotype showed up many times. The CDR3 loop reads CASSYRTGDGYTF. In DNA, the CDR3 is TGTGCCAGCAGTTACAGGACAGGGGACGGCTACACCTTC. V gene TRBV2 combines with J gene TRBJ1-2, with 9 bases that match TRBD1. The CDR3 has 13 amino acids. The germline V gene has CDR1 SNHLY and CDR2 FYNNEI. V gave up 5 bases and J gave up 8 bases; unmatched junction bases: 6.

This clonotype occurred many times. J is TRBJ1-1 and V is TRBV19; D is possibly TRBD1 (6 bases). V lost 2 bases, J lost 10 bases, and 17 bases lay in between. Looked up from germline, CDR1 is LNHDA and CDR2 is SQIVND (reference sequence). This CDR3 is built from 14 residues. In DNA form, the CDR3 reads TGTGCCAGTAGTATACAACGACAGGTTGGGGCAGCTTTCTTT. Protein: CASSIQRQVGAAFF. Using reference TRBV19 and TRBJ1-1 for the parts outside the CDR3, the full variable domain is DGGITQSPKYLFRKEGQNVTLSCEQNLNHDAMYWYRQDPGQGLRLIYYSQIVNDFQKGDIAEGYSVSREKKESFPLTVTSAQKNPTAFYLCASSIQRQVGAAFFGQGTRLTVV.

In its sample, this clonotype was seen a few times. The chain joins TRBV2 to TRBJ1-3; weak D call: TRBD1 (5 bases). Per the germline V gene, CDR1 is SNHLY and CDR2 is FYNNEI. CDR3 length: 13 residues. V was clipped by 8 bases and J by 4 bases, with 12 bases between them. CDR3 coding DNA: TGTGCCAGCGGCACAGGCTTGGGAAACACCATATATTTT. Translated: CASGTGLGNTIYF.

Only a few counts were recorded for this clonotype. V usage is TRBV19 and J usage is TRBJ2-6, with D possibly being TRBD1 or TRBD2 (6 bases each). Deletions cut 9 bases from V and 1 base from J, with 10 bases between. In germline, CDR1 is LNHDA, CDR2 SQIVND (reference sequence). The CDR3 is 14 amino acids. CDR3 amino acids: CASEGGSGANVLTF. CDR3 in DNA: TGTGCCAGCGAGGGGGGATCTGGGGCCAACGTCCTGACTTTC.

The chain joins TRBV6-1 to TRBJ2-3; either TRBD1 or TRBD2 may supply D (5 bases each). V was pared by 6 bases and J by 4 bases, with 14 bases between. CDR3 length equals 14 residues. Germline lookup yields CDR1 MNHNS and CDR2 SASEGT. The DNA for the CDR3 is TGTGCCAGCAGAAGGGGACGGACGTCAGATACGCAGTATTTT. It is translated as CASRRGRTSDTQYF.

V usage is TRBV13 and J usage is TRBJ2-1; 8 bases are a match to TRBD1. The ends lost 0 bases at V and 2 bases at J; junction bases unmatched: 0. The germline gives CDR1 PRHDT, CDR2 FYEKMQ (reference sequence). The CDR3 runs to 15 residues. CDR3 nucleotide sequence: TGTGCCAGCAGCTTAGGGACAGGGGCCTACAATGAGCAGTTCTTC. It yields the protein CASSLGTGAYNEQFF.

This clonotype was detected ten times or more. The CDR3 sequence is CASSQEGQFLGEQYF. The CDR3 nucleotides are TGTGCCAGCAGCCAAGAGGGACAGTTCCTTGGCGAGCAGTACTTC. The chain has TRBV4-2 and TRBJ2-7; 7 nucleotides align to TRBD1. The CDR3 is made up of 15 amino acids. Germline CDR1 reads LGHNA; CDR2 reads YNFKEQ. V shed 0 bases and J 6 bases; nucleotides not matched to a gene: 8.

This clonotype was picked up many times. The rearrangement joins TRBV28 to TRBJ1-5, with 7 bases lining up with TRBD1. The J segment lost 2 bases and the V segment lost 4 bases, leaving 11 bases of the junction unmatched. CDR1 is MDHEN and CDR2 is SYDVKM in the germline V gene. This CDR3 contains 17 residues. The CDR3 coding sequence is TGTGCCAGCAGTTCCCCAGACAGGGCGATGGGCAATCAGCCCCAGCATTTT. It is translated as CASSSPDRAMGNQPQHF.